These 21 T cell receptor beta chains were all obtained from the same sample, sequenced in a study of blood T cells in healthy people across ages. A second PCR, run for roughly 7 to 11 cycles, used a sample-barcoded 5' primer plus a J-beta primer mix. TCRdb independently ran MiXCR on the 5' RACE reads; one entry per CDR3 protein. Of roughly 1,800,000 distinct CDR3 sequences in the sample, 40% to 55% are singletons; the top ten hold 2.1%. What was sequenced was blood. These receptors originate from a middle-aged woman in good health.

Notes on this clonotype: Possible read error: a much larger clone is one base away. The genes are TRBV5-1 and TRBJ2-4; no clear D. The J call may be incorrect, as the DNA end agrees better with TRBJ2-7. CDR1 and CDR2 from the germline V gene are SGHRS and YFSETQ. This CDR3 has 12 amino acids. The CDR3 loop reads CASISTQYEQYF. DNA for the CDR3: TGCGCCAGCATCTCGACTCAATACGAGCAGTACTTC.

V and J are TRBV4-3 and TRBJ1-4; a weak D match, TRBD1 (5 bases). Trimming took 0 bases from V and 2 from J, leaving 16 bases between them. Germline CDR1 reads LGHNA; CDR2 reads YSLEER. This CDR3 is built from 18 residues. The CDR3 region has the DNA TGCGCCAGCAGCCAAGATCCTCCAGGGTTTAGGACTAATGAAAAACTGTTTTTT. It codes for CASSQDPPGFRTNEKLFF.

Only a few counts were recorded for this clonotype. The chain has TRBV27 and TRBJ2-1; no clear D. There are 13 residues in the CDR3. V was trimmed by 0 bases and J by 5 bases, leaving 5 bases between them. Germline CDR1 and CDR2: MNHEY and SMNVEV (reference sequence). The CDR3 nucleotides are TGTGCCAGCAGTTTATCCCATCACAATGAGCAGTTCTTC. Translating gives CASSLSHHNEQFF.

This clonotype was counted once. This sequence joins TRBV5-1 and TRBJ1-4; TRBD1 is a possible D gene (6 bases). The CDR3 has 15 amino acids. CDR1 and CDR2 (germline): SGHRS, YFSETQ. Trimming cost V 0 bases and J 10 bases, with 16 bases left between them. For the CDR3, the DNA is TGCGCCAGCAGCTTGGAGACCGGACAGTATCGAAAACTGTTTTTT. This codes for CASSLETGQYRKLFF. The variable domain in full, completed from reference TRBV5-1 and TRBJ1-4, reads KAGVTQTPRYLIKTRGQQVTLSCSPISGHRSVSWYQQTPGQGLQFLFEYFSETQRNKGNFPGRFSGRQFSNSRSEMNVSTLELGDSALYLCASSLETGQYRKLFFGSGTQLSVL.

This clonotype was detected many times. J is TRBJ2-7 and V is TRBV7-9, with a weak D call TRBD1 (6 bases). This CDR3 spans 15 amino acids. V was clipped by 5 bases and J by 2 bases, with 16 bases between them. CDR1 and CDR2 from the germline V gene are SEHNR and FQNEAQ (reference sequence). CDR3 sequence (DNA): TGTGCCAGCAGCATACCGGGGACACCAACCTACGAGCAGTACTTC. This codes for CASSIPGTPTYEQYF.

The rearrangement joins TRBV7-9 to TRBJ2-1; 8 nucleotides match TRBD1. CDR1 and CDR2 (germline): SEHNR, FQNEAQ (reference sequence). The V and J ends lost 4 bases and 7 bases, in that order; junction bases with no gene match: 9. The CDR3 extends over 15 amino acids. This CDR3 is CASSSTTGDVNEQFF. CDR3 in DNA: TGTGCCAGCAGCTCCACGACAGGGGATGTGAATGAGCAGTTCTTC.

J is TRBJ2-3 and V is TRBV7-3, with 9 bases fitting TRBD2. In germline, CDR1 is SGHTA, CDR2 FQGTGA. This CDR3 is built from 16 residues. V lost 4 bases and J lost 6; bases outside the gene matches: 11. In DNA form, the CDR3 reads TGTGCCAGCAGCTCAGGGAGGCGGGGGGGCTTCGATACGCAGTATTTT. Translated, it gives CASSSGRRGGFDTQYF. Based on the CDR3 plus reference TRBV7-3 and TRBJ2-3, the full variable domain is GAGVSQTPSNKVTEKGKYVELRCDPISGHTALYWYRQSLGQGPEFLIYFQGTGAADDSGLPNDRFFAVRPEGSVSTLKIQRTERGDSAVYLCASSSGRRGGFDTQYFGPGTRLTVL.

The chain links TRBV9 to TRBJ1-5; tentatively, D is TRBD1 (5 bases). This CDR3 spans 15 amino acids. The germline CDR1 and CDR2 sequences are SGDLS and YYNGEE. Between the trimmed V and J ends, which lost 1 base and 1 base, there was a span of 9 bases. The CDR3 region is CASSVRGESNQPQHF. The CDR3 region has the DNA TGTGCCAGCAGCGTAAGGGGAGAGAGCAATCAGCCCCAGCATTTT.

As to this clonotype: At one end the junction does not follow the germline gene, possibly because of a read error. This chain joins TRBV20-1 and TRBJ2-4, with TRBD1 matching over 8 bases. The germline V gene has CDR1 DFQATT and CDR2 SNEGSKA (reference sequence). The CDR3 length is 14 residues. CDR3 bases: TGCAGTGCGAGAGACAGGGGACGAAAAAACATTCAGTACTTC. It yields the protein CSARDRGRKNIQYF.

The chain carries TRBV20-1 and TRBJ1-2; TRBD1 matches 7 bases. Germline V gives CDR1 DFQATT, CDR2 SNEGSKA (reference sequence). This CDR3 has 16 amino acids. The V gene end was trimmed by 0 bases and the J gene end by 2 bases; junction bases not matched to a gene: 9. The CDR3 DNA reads TGCAGTGCTAGAGATCCCGGGACAGCTACGAACTATGGCTACACCTTC. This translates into CSARDPGTATNYGYTF.

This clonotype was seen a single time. The CDR3 DNA sequence: TGTGCCAGCAGCGTAGCCCACCCCTCTAAACCGGGACAGATGCACTACGAGCAGTACTTC. Translated, it gives CASSVAHPSKPGQMHYEQYF. This chain links TRBV9 with TRBJ2-7; 7 nucleotides line up with TRBD1. J was trimmed by 3 bases and V by 0 bases; bases with no gene match: 21. The CDR3 is 20 residues long. Germline-derived CDR1 and CDR2 are SGDLS and YYNGEE.

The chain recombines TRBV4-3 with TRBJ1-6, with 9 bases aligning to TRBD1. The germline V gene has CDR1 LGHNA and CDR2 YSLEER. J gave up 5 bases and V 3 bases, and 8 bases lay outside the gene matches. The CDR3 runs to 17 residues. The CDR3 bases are TGCGCCAGCAGCCACAAAACAGGGGGCGCGAATAATTCACCCCTCCACTTT. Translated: CASSHKTGGANNSPLHF.

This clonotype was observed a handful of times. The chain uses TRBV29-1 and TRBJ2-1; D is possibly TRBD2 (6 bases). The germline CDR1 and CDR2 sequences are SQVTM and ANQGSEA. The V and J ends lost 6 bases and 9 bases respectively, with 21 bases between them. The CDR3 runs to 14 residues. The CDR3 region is CSVLTGVPGAEQFF. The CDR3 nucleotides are TGCAGCGTACTAACGGGGGTACCTGGGGCTGAGCAGTTCTTC.

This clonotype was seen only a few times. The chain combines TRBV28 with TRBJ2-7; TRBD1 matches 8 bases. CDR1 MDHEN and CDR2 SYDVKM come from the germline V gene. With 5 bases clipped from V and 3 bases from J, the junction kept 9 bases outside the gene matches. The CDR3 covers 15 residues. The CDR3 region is CASSPWDRTFYEQYF. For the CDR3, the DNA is TGTGCCAGCAGTCCGTGGGACAGGACCTTCTACGAGCAGTACTTC.

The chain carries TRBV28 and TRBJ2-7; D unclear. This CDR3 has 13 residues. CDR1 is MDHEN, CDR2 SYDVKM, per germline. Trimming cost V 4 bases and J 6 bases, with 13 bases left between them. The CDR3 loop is CASSSPARLEQYF. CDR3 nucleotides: TGTGCCAGCAGTTCCCCCGCGCGCCTCGAGCAGTACTTC.

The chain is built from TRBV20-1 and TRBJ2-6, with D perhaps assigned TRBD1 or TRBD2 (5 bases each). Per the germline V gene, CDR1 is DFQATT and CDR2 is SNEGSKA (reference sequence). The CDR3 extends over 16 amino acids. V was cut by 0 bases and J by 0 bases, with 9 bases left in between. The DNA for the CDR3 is TGCAGTGCTAGAGATGAGGGGCACTCTGGGGCCAACGTCCTGACTTTC. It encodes CSARDEGHSGANVLTF.

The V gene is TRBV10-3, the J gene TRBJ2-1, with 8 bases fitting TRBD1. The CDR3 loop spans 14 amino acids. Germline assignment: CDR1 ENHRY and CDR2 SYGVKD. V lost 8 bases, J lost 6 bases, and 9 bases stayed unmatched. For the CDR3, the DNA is TGTGCCATCGGCGGCGGACAGGGAAGCAATGAGCAGTTCTTC. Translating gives CAIGGGQGSNEQFF.

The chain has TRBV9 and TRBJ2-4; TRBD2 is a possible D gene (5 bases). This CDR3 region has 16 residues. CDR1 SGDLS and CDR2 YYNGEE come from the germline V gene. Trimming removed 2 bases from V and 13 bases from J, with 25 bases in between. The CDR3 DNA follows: TGTGCCAGCAGCGTCGAGGACTTACGGCACTACAATGAGCAGTACTTC. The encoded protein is CASSVEDLRHYNEQYF.

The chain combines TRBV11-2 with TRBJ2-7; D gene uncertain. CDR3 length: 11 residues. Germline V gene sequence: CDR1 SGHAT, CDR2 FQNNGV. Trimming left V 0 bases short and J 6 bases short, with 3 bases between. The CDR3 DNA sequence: TGTGCCAGCAGCTTAGAACCCGAGCAGTACTTC. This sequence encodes CASSLEPEQYF.

The DNA of the CDR3 is TGTGCCAGCAGTTTCGTTCTGGACGGTGAGAACTATGGCTACACCTTC. Translating gives CASSFVLDGENYGYTF. The genes are TRBV28 and TRBJ1-2; no clear D. Germline CDR1 MDHEN, CDR2 SYDVKM. V gave up 3 bases and J gave up 2 bases, with 16 bases separating them. CDR3 length: 16 amino acids.

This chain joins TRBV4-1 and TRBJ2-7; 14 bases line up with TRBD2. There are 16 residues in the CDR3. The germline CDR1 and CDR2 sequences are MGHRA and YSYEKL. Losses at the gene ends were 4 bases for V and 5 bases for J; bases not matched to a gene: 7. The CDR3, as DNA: TGCGCCAGCAGCCCTCGGACTAGCGGGGGGTATGACGAGCAGTACTTC. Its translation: CASSPRTSGGYDEQYF.